This T cell receptor beta chain emerged from a study of cytomegalovirus exposure and HLA in healthy donors. On this clone: Its antigen is still unknown.

CDR1 SQVTM and CDR2 ANQGSEA come from the germline V gene. The CDR3 is 14 amino acids. V lost 2 bases and J lost 5, with 13 bases in between. 60 Vbeta and 13 Jbeta primers were used in PCR. Here immunoSEQ multiplex PCR was the method, and the copy in TCRdb shows in-frame clones only, minus some. This table has roughly 190,000 clones, 65% to 85% appearing once. Regarding the study as a whole: Later work showed greater clonal expansion in HLA-associated TCR beta chains than in equally common others.

The V gene is TRBV29-1, the J gene TRBJ2-1; D not resolved. Sequenced material: PBMCs. The source is a female donor in good health and CMV-seronegative. CDR3 region: CSVESRLADNEQFF. In nucleotides, the CDR3 is TGCAGCGTTGAATCTCGCTTGGCCGACAATGAGCAGTTCTTC.